Included here is one TCR beta chain sequence, with context. The data were taken from a study of OX40 agonist ivuxolimab in advanced cancers. The data were produced by immunoSEQ multiplex PCR, yet TCRdb's version contains in-frame clones alone and is incomplete. The sample carries around 79,000 clones, roughly nine tenths recorded once. Germline-derived CDR1 and CDR2 are SGHRS and YFSETQ. V was trimmed by 4 bases and J by 4 bases, leaving 18 bases between them. CDR3 size: 15 residues. The sample was CD4+ or CD8+ T cells sorted from blood, taken in a trial of the OX40 agonist ivuxolimab. This chain connects TRBV5-1 to TRBJ2-7, with D perhaps matching TRBD2 (6 bases). The sequence was collected from an adult with an advanced solid tumor such as melanoma, head and neck, liver or kidney cancer. The CDR3: CASSLTGLRRYEQYF. The CDR3 nucleotides read TGCGCCAGCAGCCTTACGGGACTCCGAAGGTACGAGCAGTACTTC. The entire variable domain, with the rest obtained from reference TRBV5-1 and TRBJ2-7, is as follows: KAGVTQTPRYLIKTRGQQVTLSCSPISGHRSVSWYQQTPGQGLQFLFEYFSETQRNKGNFPGRFSGRQFSNSRSEMNVSTLELGDSALYLCASSLTGLRRYEQYFGPGTRLTVT.